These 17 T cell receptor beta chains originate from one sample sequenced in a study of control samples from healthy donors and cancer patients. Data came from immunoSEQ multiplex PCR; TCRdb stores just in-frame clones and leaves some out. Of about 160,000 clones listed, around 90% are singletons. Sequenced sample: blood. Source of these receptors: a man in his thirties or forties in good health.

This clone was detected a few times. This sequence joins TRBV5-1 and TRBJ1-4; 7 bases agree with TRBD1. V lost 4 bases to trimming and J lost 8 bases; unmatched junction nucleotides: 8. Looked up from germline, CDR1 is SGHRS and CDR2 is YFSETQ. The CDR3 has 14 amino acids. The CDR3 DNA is TGCGCCAGCAGCGAACAGGGGCGAAGAGAAAAACTGTTTTTT. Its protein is CASSEQGRREKLFF.

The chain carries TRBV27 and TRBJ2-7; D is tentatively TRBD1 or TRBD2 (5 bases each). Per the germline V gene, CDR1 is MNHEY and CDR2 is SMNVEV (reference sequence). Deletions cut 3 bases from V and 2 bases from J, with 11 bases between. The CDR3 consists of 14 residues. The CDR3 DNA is TGTGCCAGCAGTTTCCGGGACGCAGCCTACGAGCAGTACTTC. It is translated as CASSFRDAAYEQYF.

The DNA for the CDR3 is TGCGCCAGCAGCCAAGAGGCGGGACCCGCCAATGAGCAGTTCTTC. Translation gives CASSQEAGPANEQFF. The chain has TRBV4-3 and TRBJ2-1; perhaps TRBD2 as D (6 bases). Trimming took 0 bases from V and 6 from J, leaving 12 bases between them. The CDR3 length is 15 residues. From germline, CDR1 is LGHNA and CDR2 YSLEER.

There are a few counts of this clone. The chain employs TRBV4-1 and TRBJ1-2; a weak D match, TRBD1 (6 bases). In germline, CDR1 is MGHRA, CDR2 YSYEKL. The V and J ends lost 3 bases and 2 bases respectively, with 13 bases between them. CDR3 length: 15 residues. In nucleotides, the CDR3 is TGCGCCAGCAGCCAGGAACCTACAGGGAACTATGGCTACACCTTC. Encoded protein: CASSQEPTGNYGYTF.

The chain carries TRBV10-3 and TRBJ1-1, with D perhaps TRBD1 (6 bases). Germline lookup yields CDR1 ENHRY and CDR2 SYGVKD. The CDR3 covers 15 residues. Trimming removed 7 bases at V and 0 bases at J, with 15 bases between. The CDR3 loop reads CAIKSSDRMNTEAFF. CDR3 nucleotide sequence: TGTGCCATCAAGTCCTCGGACAGAATGAACACTGAAGCTTTCTTT.

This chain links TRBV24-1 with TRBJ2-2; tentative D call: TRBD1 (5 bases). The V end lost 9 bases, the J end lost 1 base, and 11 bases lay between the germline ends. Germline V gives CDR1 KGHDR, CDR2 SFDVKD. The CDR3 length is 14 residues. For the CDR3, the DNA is TGTGCCACCTCGATGGGGCAGAACACCGGGGAGCTGTTTTTT. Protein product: CATSMGQNTGELFF.

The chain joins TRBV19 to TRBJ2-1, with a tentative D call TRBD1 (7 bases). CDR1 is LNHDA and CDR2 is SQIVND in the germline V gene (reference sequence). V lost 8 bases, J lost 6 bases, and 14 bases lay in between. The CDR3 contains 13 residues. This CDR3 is CASDRQGGNEQFF. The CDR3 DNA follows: TGTGCCAGTGACCGACAGGGAGGCAATGAGCAGTTCTTC.

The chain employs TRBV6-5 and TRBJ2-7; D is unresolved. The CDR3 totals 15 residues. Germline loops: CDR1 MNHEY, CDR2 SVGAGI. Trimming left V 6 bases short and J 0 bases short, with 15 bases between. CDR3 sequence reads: CASSLGRSSSYEQYF. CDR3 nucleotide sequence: TGTGCCAGCAGCCTCGGCAGGTCGAGCTCCTACGAGCAGTACTTC.

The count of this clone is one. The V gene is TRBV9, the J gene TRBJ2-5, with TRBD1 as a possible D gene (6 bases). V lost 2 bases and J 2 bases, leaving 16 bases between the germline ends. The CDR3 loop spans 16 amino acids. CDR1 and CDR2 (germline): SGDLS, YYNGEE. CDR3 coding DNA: TGTGCCAGCAGCGTTTCCGGGACAAGGGGTCAAGAGACCCAGTACTTC. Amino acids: CASSVSGTRGQETQYF.

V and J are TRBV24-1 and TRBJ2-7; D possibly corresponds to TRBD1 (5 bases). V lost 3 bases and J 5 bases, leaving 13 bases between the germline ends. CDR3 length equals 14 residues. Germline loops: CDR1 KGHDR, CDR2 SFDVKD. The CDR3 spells CATSDASTGNEQYF. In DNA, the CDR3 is TGTGCCACCAGTGATGCGTCAACAGGTAACGAGCAGTACTTC.

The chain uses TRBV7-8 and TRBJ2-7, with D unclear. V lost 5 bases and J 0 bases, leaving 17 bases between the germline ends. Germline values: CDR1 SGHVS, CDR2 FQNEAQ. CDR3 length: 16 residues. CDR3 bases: TGTGCCAGCAGCCCCCACCCGACGGCTAGCTCCTACGAGCAGTACTTC. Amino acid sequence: CASSPHPTASSYEQYF.

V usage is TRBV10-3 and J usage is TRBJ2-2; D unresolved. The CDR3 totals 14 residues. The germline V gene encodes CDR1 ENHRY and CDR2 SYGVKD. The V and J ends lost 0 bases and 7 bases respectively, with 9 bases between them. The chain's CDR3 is CAISESETLGELFF. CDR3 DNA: TGTGCCATCAGTGAGTCAGAGACACTCGGGGAGCTGTTTTTT.

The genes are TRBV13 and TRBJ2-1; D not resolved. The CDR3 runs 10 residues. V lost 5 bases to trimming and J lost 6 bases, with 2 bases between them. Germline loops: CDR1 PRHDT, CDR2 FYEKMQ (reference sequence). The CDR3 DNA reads TGTGCCAGCAGCGGCAATGAGCAGTTCTTC. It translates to CASSGNEQFF.

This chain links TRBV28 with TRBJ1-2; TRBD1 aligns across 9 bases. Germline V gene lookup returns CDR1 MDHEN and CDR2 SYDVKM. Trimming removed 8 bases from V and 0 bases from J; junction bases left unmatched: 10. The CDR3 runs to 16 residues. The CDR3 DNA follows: TGTGCCAGCTACGGGACAGGGACCCCTCCTAACTATGGCTACACCTTC. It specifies CASYGTGTPPNYGYTF.

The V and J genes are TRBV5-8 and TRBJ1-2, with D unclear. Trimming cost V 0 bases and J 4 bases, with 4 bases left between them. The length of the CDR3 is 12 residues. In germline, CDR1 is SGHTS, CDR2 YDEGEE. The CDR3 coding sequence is TGTGCCAGCAGCTTGGGTCCCTATGGCTACACCTTC. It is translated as CASSLGPYGYTF.

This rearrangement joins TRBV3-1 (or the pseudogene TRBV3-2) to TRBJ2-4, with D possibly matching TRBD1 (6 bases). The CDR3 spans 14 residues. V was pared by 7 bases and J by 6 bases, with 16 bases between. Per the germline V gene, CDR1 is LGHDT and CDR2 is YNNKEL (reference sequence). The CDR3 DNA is TGTGCCAGCACAAAAGGGGAACAGGGAAACATTCAGTACTTC. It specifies CASTKGEQGNIQYF.

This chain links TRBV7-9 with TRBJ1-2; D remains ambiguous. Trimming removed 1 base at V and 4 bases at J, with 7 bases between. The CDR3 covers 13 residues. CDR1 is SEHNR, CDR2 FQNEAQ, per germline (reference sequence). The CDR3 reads CASSLGMTYGYTF. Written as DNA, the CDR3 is TGTGCCAGCAGCTTAGGGATGACCTATGGCTACACCTTC.